This entry concerns a single TCR beta chain. How the authors handled the data: Amplifying reference gene primers gave estimates of nucleated cell counts. Using immunoSEQ multiplex PCR, the repertoire was profiled, and TCRdb retains in-frame clones only, with some absent. V and J calls and clone size come straight from that table; D and trimming were deduced from the DNA. The table lists hundreds of thousands of clones, about 90% of them singletons, with around 6% in the top ten. The data are from a study of blood T cell repertoires in COVID-19. Across the study: COVID-19 samples, acute and convalescent, were from the United States, Italy and Spain.

Recruitment covered over 20 US areas and drew participants whose ages spanned roughly 18 to 100 years. The study assigned cohorts using participant-reported clinical history. Germline V gives CDR1 SGHVS, CDR2 FQNEAQ. V was trimmed by 5 bases and J by 3 bases, leaving 12 bases between them. The CDR3 loop spans 14 amino acids. The chain joins TRBV7-8 to TRBJ2-3; D not certain. This sequence originates from a woman aged 25 to 39 with acute COVID-19. Sequencing was carried out using PBMCs or T cells enriched from blood (not recorded which). Here the CDR3 DNA reads TGTGCCAGCAGCCCTAGATCTGAGACAGATACGCAGTATTTT. Amino acid sequence: CASSPRSETDTQYF.